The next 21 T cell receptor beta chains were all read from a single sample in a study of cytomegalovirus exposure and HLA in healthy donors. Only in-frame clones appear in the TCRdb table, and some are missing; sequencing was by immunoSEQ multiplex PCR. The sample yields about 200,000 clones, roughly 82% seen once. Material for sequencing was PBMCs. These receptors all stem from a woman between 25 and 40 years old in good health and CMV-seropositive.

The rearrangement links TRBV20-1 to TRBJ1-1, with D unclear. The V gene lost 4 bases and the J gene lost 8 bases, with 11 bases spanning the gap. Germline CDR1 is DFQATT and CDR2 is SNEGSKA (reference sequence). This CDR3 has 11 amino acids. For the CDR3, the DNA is TGCAGTGCTACGGACCGGGAAGAAGCTTTCTTT. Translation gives CSATDREEAFF.

The CDR3 sequence is CASSPRGFRGYTF. The CDR3 DNA sequence: TGTGCCAGCAGTCCAAGGGGCTTCAGGGGCTACACCTTC. This chain uses TRBV27 with TRBJ1-2, with D tentatively TRBD1 (5 bases). The CDR3 has 13 residues. Germline lookup yields CDR1 MNHEY and CDR2 SMNVEV (reference sequence). V lost 5 bases and J lost 8, with 15 bases in between.

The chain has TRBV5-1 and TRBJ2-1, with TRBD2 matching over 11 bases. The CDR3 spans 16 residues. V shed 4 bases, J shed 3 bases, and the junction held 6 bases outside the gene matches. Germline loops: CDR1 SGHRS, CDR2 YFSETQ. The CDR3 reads CASSPQTSGNYNEQFF. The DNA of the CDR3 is TGCGCCAGCAGCCCACAGACTAGCGGGAACTACAATGAGCAGTTCTTC.

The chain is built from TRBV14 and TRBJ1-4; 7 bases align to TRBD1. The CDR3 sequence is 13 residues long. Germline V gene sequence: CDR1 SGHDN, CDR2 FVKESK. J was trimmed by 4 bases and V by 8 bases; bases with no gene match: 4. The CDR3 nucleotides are TGTGCCAGCCGGGGACAGTTTAATGAAAAACTGTTTTTT. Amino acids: CASRGQFNEKLFF.

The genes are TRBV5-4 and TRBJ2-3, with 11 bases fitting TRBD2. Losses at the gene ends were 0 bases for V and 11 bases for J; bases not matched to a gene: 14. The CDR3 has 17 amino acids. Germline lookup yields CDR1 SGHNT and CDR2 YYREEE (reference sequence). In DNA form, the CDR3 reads TGTGCCAGCAGCTTGGACGTCGGGACTAGCGGCCCCAGGGGGCAGTATTTT. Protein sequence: CASSLDVGTSGPRGQYF. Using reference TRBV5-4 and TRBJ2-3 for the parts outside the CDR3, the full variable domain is ETGVTQSPTHLIKTRGQQVTLRCSSQSGHNTVSWYQQALGQGPQFIFQYYREEENGRGNFPPRFSGLQFPNYSSELNVNALELDDSALYLCASSLDVGTSGPRGQYFGPGTRLTVL.

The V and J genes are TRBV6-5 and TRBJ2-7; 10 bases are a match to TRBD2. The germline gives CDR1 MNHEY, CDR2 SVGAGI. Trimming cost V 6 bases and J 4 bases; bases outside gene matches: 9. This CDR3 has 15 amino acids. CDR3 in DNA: TGTGCCAGCAGCATCGGGGCTAGCGGGAGTTACGAGCAGTACTTC. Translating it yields CASSIGASGSYEQYF.

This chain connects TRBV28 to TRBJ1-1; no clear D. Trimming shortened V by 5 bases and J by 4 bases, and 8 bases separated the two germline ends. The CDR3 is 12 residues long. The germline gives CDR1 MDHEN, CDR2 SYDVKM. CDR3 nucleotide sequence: TGTGCCAGCAGTGGGCCGCTCACTGAAGCTTTCTTT. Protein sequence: CASSGPLTEAFF.

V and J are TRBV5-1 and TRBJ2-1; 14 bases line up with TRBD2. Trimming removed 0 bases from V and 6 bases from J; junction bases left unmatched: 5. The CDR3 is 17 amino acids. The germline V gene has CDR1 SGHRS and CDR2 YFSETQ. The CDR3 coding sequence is TGCGCCAGCAGCTTGGAGGGGACTAGCGGGAGAGGCAATGAGCAGTTCTTC. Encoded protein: CASSLEGTSGRGNEQFF. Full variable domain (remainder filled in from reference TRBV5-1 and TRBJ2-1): KAGVTQTPRYLIKTRGQQVTLSCSPISGHRSVSWYQQTPGQGLQFLFEYFSETQRNKGNFPGRFSGRQFSNSRSEMNVSTLELGDSALYLCASSLEGTSGRGNEQFFGPGTRLTVL.

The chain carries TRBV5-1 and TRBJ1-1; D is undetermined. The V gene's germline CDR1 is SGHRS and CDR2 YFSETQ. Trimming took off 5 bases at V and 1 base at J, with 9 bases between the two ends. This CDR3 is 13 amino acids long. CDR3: CASSYTENTEAFF. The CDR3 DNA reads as TGCGCCAGCAGTTACACAGAGAACACTGAAGCTTTCTTT.

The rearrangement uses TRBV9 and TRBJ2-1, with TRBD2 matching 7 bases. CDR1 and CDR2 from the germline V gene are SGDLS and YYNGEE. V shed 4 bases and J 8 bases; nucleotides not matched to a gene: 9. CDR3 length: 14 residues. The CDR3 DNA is TGTGCCAGCAGCCCGGGACTAAGGGAGGATGAGCAGTTCTTC. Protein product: CASSPGLREDEQFF. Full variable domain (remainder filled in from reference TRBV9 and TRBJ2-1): DSGVTQTPKHLITATGQRVTLRCSPRSGDLSVYWYQQSLDQGLQFLIQYYNGEERAKGNILERFSAQQFPDLHSELNLSSLELGDSALYFCASSPGLREDEQFFGPGTRLTVL.

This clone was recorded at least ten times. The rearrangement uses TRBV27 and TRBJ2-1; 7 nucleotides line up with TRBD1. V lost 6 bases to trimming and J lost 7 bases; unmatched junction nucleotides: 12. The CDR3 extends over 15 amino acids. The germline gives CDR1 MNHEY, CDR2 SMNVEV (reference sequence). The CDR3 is CASSTNRGKGNEQFF. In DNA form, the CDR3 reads TGTGCCAGCAGCACGAACAGGGGTAAGGGGAATGAGCAGTTCTTC.

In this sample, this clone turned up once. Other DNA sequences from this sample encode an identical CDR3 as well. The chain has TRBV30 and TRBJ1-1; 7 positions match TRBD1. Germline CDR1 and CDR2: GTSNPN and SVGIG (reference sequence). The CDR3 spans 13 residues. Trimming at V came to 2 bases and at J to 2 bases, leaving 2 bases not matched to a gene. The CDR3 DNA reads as TGTGCCTGGAGTCGACAGGGAAACACTGAAGCTTTCTTT. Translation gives CAWSRQGNTEAFF.

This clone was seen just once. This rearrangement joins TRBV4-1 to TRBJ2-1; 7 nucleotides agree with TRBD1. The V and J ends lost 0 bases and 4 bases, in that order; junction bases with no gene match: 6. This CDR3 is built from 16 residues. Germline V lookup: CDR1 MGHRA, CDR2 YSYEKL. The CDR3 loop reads CASSQDLDRRYNEQFF. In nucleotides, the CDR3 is TGCGCCAGCAGCCAAGATTTGGACAGGAGGTACAATGAGCAGTTCTTC.

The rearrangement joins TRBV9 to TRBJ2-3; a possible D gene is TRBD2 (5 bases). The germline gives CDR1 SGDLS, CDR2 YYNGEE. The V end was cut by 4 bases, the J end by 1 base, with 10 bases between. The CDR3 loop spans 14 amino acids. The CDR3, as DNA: TGTGCCAGCAGCACTAGTGGGGGCACAGATACGCAGTATTTT. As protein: CASSTSGGTDTQYF.

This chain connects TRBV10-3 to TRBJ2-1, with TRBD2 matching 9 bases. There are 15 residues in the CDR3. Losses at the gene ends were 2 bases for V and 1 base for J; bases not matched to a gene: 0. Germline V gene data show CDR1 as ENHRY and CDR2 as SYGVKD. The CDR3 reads CAISEGLASYNEQFF. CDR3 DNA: TGTGCCATCAGTGAGGGACTAGCGTCCTACAATGAGCAGTTCTTC.

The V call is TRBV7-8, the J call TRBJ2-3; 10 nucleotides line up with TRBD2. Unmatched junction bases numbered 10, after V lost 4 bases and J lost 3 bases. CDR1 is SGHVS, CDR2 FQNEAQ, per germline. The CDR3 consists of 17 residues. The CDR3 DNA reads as TGTGCCAGCAGCTCCGCGGTCCGAGCGGGAGGGACAGATACGCAGTATTTT. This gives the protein CASSSAVRAGGTDTQYF.

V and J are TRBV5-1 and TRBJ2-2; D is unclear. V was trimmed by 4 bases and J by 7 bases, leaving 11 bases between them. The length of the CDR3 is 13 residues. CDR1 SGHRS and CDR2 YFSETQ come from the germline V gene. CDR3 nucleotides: TGCGCCAGCAGCCAACAGAGCAGCGGGGAGCTGTTTTTT. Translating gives CASSQQSSGELFF.

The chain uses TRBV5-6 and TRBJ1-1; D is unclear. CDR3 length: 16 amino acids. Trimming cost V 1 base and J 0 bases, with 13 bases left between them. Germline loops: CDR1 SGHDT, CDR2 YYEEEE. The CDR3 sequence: CASSLWAPYMNTEAFF. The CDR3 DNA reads TGTGCCAGCAGCTTGTGGGCACCGTACATGAACACTGAAGCTTTCTTT.

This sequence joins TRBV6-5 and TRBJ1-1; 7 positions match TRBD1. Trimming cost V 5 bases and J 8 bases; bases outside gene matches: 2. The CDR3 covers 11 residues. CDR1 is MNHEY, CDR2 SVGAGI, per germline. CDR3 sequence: CASSGDSEAFF. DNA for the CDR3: TGTGCCAGCAGTGGGGACAGCGAAGCTTTCTTT.

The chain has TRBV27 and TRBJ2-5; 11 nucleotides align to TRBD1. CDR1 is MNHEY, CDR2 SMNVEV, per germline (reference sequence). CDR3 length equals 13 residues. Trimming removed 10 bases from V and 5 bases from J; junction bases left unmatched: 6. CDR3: CATGTGGGETQYF. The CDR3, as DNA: TGTGCCACCGGGACAGGGGGAGGGGAGACCCAGTACTTC.

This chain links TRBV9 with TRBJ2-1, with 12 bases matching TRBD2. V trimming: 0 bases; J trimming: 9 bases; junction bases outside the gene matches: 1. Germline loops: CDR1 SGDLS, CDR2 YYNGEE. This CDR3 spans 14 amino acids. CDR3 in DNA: TGTGCCAGCAGCGTAGTACTAGCGGGAGGTGAGCAGTTCTTC. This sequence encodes CASSVVLAGGEQFF.